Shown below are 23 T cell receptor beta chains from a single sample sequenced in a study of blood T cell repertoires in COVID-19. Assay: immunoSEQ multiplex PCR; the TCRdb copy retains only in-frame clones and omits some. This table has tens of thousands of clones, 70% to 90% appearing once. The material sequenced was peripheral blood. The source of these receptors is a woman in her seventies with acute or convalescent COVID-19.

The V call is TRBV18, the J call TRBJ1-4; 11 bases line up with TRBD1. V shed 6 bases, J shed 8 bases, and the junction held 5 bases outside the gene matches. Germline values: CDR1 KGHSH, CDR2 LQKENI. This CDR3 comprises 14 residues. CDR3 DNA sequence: TGTGCCAGCTCCTACGGACAGGGGGCAGAAAAACTGTTTTTT. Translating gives CASSYGQGAEKLFF.

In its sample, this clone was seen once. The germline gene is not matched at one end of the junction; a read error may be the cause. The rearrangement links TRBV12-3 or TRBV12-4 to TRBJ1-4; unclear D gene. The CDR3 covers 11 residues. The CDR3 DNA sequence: TGTGCCAGCAGTAGAGGTGTAGGCGAGGCATTT. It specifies CASSRGVGEAF.

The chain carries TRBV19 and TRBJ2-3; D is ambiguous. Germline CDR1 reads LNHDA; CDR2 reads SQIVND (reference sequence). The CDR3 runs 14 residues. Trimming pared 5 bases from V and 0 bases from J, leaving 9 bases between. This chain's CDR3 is CASSSLSSTDTQYF. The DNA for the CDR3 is TGTGCCAGTAGTTCCCTGAGTAGCACAGATACGCAGTATTTT.

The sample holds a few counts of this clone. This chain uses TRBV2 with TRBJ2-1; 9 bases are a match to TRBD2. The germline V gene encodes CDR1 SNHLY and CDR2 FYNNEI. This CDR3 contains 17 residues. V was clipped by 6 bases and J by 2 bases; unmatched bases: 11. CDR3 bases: TGTGCCAGCAGCCCCGGGGGCGGGAGGGGACCCTACAATGAGCAGTTCTTC. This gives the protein CASSPGGGRGPYNEQFF.

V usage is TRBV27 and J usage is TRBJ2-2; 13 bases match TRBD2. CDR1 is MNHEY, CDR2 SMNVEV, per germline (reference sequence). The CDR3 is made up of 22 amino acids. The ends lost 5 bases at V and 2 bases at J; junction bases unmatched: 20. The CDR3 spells CASSLQLPLRLAGGPNTGELFF. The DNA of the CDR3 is TGTGCCAGCAGTCTCCAATTACCGTTGAGACTAGCGGGAGGACCCAACACCGGGGAGCTGTTTTTT.

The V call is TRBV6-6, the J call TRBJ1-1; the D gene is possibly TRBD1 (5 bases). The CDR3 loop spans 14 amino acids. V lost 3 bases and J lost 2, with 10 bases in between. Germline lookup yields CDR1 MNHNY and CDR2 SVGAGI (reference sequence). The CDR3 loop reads CASSYPQENTEAFF. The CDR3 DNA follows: TGTGCCAGCAGTTATCCACAGGAAAACACTGAAGCTTTCTTT.

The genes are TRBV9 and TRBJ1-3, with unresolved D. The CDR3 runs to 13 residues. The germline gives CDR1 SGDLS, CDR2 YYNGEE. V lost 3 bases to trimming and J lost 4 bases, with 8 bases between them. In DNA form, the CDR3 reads TGTGCCAGCAGCGGGGGAGGGGGAAACACCATATATTTT. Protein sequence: CASSGGGGNTIYF.

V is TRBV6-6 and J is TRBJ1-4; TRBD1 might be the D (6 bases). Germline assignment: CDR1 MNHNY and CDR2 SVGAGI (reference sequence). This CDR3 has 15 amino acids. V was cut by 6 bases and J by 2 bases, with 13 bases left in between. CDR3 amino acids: CASSMGAPTNEKLFF. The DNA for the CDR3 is TGTGCCAGCAGCATGGGGGCGCCGACTAATGAAAAACTGTTTTTT.

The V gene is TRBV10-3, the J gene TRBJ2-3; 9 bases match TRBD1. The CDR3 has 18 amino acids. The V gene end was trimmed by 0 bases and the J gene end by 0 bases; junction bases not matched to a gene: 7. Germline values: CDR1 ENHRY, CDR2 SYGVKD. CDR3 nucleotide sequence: TGTGCCATCAGTGAGTCACTTCAGACAGGGGGTAGCACAGATACGCAGTATTTT. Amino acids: CAISESLQTGGSTDTQYF.

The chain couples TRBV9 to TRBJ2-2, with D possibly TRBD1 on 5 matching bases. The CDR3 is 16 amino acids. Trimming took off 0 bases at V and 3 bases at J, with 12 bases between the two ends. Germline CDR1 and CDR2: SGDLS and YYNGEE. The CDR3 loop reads CASSVGAGSHTGELFF. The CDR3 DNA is TGTGCCAGCAGCGTAGGGGCAGGGTCCCACACCGGGGAGCTGTTTTTT. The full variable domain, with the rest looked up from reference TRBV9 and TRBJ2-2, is DSGVTQTPKHLITATGQRVTLRCSPRSGDLSVYWYQQSLDQGLQFLIQYYNGEERAKGNILERFSAQQFPDLHSELNLSSLELGDSALYFCASSVGAGSHTGELFFGEGSRLTVL.

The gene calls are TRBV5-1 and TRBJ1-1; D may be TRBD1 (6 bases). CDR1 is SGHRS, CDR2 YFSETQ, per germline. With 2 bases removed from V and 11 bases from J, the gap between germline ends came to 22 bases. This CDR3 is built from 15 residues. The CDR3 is CASSFTQGKEESAFF. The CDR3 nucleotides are TGCGCCAGCAGCTTTACCCAGGGGAAGGAGGAGTCCGCTTTCTTT.

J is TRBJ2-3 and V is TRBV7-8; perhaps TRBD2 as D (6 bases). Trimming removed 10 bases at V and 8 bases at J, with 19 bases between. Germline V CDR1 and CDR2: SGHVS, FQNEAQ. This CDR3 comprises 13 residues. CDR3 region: CATQDPLGGTQYF. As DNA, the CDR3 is TGTGCCACCCAGGACCCTTTGGGAGGTACGCAGTATTTT.

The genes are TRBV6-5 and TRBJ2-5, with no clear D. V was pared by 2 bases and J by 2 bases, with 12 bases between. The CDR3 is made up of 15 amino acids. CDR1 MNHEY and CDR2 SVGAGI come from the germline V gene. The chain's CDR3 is CASSYGRLQQETQYF. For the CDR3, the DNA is TGTGCCAGCAGTTACGGCAGGCTCCAACAAGAGACCCAGTACTTC.

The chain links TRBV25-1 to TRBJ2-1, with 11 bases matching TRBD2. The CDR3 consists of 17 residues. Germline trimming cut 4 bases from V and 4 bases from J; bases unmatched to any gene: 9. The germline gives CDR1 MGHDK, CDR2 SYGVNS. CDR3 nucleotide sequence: TGTGCCAGCAGTGGGAACTGGGGACTAGCGGCATACAATGAGCAGTTCTTC. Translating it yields CASSGNWGLAAYNEQFF.

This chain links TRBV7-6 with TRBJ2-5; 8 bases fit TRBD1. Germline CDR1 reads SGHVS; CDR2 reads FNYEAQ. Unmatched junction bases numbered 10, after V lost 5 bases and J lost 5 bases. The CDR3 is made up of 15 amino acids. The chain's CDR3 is CASSTGQVASETQYF. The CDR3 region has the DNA TGTGCCAGCAGCACGGGACAGGTCGCATCGGAGACCCAGTACTTC.

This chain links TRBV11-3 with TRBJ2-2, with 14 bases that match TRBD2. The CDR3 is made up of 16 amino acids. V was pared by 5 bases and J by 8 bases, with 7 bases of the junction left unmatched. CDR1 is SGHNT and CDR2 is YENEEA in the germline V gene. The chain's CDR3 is CASSAGTSGSSGELFF. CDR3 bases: TGTGCCAGCAGCGCGGGGACTAGCGGGAGTTCTGGGGAGCTGTTTTTT. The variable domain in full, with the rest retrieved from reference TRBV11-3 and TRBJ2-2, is EAGVVQSPRYKIIEKKQPVAFWCNPISGHNTLYWYLQNLGQGPELLIRYENEEAVDDSQLPKDRFSAERLKGVDSTLKIQPAELGDSAVYLCASSAGTSGSSGELFFGEGSRLTVL.

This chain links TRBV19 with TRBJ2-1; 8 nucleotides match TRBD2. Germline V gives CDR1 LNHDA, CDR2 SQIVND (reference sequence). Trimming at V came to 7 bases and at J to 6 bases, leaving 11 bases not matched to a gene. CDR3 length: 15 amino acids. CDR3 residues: CASTVLGGAINEQFF. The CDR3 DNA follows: TGTGCCAGTACCGTACTCGGGGGGGCCATCAATGAGCAGTTCTTC.

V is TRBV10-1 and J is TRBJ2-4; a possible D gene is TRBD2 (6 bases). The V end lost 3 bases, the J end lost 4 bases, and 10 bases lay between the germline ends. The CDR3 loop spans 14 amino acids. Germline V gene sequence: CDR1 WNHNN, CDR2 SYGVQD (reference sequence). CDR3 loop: CASSDGGAKNIQYF. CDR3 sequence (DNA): TGCGCCAGCAGTGACGGAGGGGCGAAAAACATTCAGTACTTC.

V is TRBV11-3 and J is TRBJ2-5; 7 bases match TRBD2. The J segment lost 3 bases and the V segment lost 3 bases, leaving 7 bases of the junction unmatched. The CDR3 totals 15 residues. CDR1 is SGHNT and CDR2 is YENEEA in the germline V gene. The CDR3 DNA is TGTGCCAGCAGCTTGGGTGCGGGGGATGAAGAGACCCAGTACTTC. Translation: CASSLGAGDEETQYF.

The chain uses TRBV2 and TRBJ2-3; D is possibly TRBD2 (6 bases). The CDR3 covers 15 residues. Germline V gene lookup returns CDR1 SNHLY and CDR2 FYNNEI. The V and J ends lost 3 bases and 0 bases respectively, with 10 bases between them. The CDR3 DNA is TGTGCCAGCAGTGACCCAGGACTAAGCACAGATACGCAGTATTTT. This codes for CASSDPGLSTDTQYF.

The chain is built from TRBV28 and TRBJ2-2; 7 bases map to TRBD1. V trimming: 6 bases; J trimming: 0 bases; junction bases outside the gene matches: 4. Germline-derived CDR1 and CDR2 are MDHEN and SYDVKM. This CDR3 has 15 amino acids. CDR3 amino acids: CASSRGQTNTGELFF. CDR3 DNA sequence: TGTGCCAGCAGCAGGGGACAGACGAACACCGGGGAGCTGTTTTTT.

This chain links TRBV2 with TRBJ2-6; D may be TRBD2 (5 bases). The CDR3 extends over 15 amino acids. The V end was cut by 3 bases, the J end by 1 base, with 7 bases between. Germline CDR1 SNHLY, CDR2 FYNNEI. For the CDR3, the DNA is TGTGCCAGCAGTGAGGGCGGGTCTGGGGCCAACGTCCTGACTTTC. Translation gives CASSEGGSGANVLTF.

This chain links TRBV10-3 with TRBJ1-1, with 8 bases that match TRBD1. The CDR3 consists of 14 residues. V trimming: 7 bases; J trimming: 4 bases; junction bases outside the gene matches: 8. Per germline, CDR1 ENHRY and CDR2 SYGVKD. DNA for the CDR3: TGTGCCATCACTACAGGGGGTCTTAGCACTGAAGCTTTCTTT. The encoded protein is CAITTGGLSTEAFF.